What follows are 21 T cell receptor beta chains derived from one specimen sequenced in a study of CD8 T cells in ankylosing spondylitis. One entry per CDR3 protein, called by TCRdb with MiXCR from the 5' RACE reads. The table has about 130,000 distinct CDR3 sequences, about 6.5% seen once; the top ten hold approximately 12%. The sequenced sample consisted of blood, either unsorted or a sorted T cell fraction (not recorded which). The receptors come from a male donor with ankylosing spondylitis or in good health (not recorded which).

This clonotype was detected many times. The chain carries TRBV12-3 or TRBV12-4 and TRBJ2-7; D unclear. The CDR3 runs 14 residues. V gave up 5 bases and J gave up 3 bases, with 14 bases separating them. The CDR3 here is CASSPPSKDYEQYF. Written as DNA, the CDR3 is TGTGCCAGCAGTCCTCCAAGCAAGGACTACGAGCAGTACTTC.

This clonotype was counted at least ten times. The gene calls are TRBV10-3 and TRBJ2-5; no clear D gene. CDR1 is ENHRY and CDR2 is SYGVKD in the germline V gene. The CDR3 consists of 11 residues. The V end was cut by 5 bases, the J end by 3 bases, with 4 bases between. The CDR3 nucleotides are TGTGCCATCAGTCAAGAAGAGACCCAGTACTTC. Translation: CAISQEETQYF.

This clonotype was observed a handful of times. V is TRBV7-9 and J is TRBJ2-3, with D tentatively TRBD1 (5 bases). Trimming removed 5 bases from V and 3 bases from J, with 15 bases in between. From germline, CDR1 is SEHNR and CDR2 FQNEAQ (reference sequence). This CDR3 is built from 15 residues. In nucleotides, the CDR3 is TGTGCCAGCAGCACTTCGGCCAGGGCAACAGATACGCAGTATTTT. This encodes CASSTSARATDTQYF.

This clonotype came up many times. V gene TRBV20-1 combines with J gene TRBJ1-4; D not certain. Germline V gives CDR1 DFQATT, CDR2 SNEGSKA (reference sequence). The CDR3 loop spans 13 amino acids. V was cut by 1 base and J by 8 bases, with 11 bases left in between. CDR3 amino acids: CSARVQLKEKLFF. As DNA, the CDR3 is TGCAGTGCTAGAGTACAACTAAAGGAAAAACTGTTTTTT.

This clonotype was detected many times. J is TRBJ2-2 and V is TRBV15; no clear D. Trimming shortened V by 1 base and J by 0 bases, and 6 bases separated the two germline ends. The CDR3 runs to 15 residues. Germline values: CDR1 LNHNV, CDR2 YYDKDF (reference sequence). CDR3 sequence: CATSRAKANTGELFF. The CDR3, as DNA: TGTGCCACCAGCAGAGCCAAAGCGAACACCGGGGAGCTGTTTTTT. Combining the CDR3 with reference TRBV15 and TRBJ2-2 gives the whole variable domain DAMVIQNPRYQVTQFGKPVTLSCSQTLNHNVMYWYQQKSSQAPKLLFHYYDKDFNNEADTPDNFQSRRPNTSFCFLDIRSPGLGDTAMYLCATSRAKANTGELFFGEGSRLTVL.

This clonotype was seen many times. This sequence joins TRBV24-1 and TRBJ2-2; D not resolved. Germline V CDR1 and CDR2: KGHDR, SFDVKD. V was pared by 2 bases and J by 2 bases, with 5 bases between. The CDR3 has 14 amino acids. Here the CDR3 DNA reads TGTGCCACCAGTGATTCAAGTAACACCGGGGAGCTGTTTTTT. This sequence encodes CATSDSSNTGELFF.

This clonotype has at least ten counts. The rearrangement uses TRBV20-1 and TRBJ2-5; D unresolved. V was cut by 3 bases and J by 1 base, with 0 bases left in between. Germline assignment: CDR1 DFQATT and CDR2 SNEGSKA (reference sequence). The CDR3 spans 10 residues. CDR3 amino acids: CSASQETQYF. The CDR3 nucleotides are TGCAGTGCTAGCCAAGAGACCCAGTACTTC.

Ten or more counts support this clonotype. The chain combines TRBV29-1 with TRBJ2-1; possibly TRBD1 or TRBD2 for D (6 bases each). V lost 6 bases to trimming and J lost 0 bases, with 12 bases between them. Germline CDR1 reads SQVTM; CDR2 reads ANQGSEA. The CDR3 has 14 residues. The CDR3 DNA sequence: TGCAGCGTGGGGGGCGGGAACTCCTACAATGAGCAGTTCTTC. Amino acids: CSVGGGNSYNEQFF.

This clonotype has just one count. This chain joins TRBV25-1 and TRBJ2-3, with 13 bases matching TRBD2. The germline gives CDR1 MGHDK, CDR2 SYGVNS. Trimming at V came to 1 base and at J to 1 base, leaving 8 bases not matched to a gene. The CDR3 consists of 19 residues. The CDR3 sequence: CASSESSGLAGARTDTQYF. CDR3 sequence (DNA): TGTGCCAGCAGTGAATCCTCCGGACTAGCGGGGGCCCGCACAGATACGCAGTATTTT.

This clonotype was found many times. The chain uses TRBV3-1 and TRBJ1-2; D remains unclear. The CDR3 consists of 16 residues. The germline CDR1 and CDR2 sequences are LGHDT and YNNKEL (reference sequence). Trimming stripped 1 base from V and 2 bases from J, with 14 bases between. The CDR3 nucleotides read TGTGCCAGCAGCCAAGGGAACCCCTCACAAAACTATGGCTACACCTTC. This sequence encodes CASSQGNPSQNYGYTF.

The table lists this clonotype with many counts. The DNA for the CDR3 is TGCGCCAGCAGCATGGGACAGGGAGTTGAAGCTTTCTTT. Residues: CASSMGQGVEAFF. The chain has TRBV5-1 and TRBJ1-1, with TRBD1 matching 9 bases. Looked up from germline, CDR1 is SGHRS and CDR2 is YFSETQ. The CDR3 consists of 13 residues. The junction had 5 bases not matched to a gene; V was cut back by 4 bases and J by 7 bases. Looking up the rest from reference TRBV5-1 and TRBJ1-1 gives the full variable domain: KAGVTQTPRYLIKTRGQQVTLSCSPISGHRSVSWYQQTPGQGLQFLFEYFSETQRNKGNFPGRFSGRQFSNSRSEMNVSTLELGDSALYLCASSMGQGVEAFFGQGTRLTVV.

This clonotype was detected many times. V and J are TRBV20-1 and TRBJ1-2, with 7 nucleotides matching TRBD1. CDR1 DFQATT and CDR2 SNEGSKA come from the germline V gene (reference sequence). V lost 3 bases to trimming and J lost 6 bases; unmatched junction nucleotides: 7. This CDR3 comprises 13 residues. The CDR3 region is CSARDRSGDGYTF. The CDR3, as DNA: TGCAGTGCTAGGGACAGGTCCGGGGATGGCTACACCTTC.

This clonotype was recorded at least ten times. The chain carries TRBV9 and TRBJ2-3; D is unresolved. Germline V gene lookup returns CDR1 SGDLS and CDR2 YYNGEE. The V end was cut by 0 bases, the J end by 6 bases, with 11 bases between. The CDR3 runs to 14 residues. CDR3 region: CASSVAGFRDTQYF. For the CDR3, the DNA is TGTGCCAGCAGCGTAGCCGGCTTCAGGGATACGCAGTATTTT. Based on the CDR3 plus reference TRBV9 and TRBJ2-3, the full variable domain is DSGVTQTPKHLITATGQRVTLRCSPRSGDLSVYWYQQSLDQGLQFLIQYYNGEERAKGNILERFSAQQFPDLHSELNLSSLELGDSALYFCASSVAGFRDTQYFGPGTRLTVL.

The rearrangement joins TRBV18 to TRBJ2-3; the D gene is possibly TRBD2 (6 bases). CDR3 length: 17 residues. V shed 3 bases and J shed 4 bases, with 20 bases lying between them. Germline CDR1 is KGHSH and CDR2 is LQKENI. The CDR3 DNA reads TGTGCCAGCTCACCCCTCTCCGGAGGGGCTGGGTCAGATACGCAGTATTTT. Protein product: CASSPLSGGAGSDTQYF.

This clonotype has just a few counts. V is TRBV2 and J is TRBJ2-5; possibly TRBD1 for D (6 bases). The CDR3 is 13 amino acids. Germline V CDR1 and CDR2: SNHLY, FYNNEI. V was cut by 10 bases and J by 1 base, with 13 bases left in between. CDR3 sequence: CAKRQVAQETQYF. CDR3 DNA: TGTGCCAAGAGACAGGTAGCCCAAGAGACCCAGTACTTC. The whole variable domain, remainder taken from reference TRBV2 and TRBJ2-5, is EPEVTQTPSHQVTQMGQEVILRCVPISNHLYFYWYRQILGQKVEFLVSFYNNEISEKSEIFDDQFSVERPDGSNFTLKIRSTKLEDSAMYFCAKRQVAQETQYFGPGTRLLVL.

The table lists this clonotype with many counts. The chain joins TRBV28 to TRBJ2-3, with D possibly being TRBD2 (5 bases). This CDR3 is built from 16 residues. Per germline, CDR1 MDHEN and CDR2 SYDVKM. V lost 6 bases to trimming and J lost 6 bases, with 22 bases between them. CDR3 sequence: CASSSQGLAKLDTQYF. In nucleotides, the CDR3 is TGTGCCAGCAGCTCCCAAGGTCTAGCCAAGTTGGATACGCAGTATTTT.

This clonotype appeared many times. The V gene is TRBV7-9, the J gene TRBJ1-4, with unresolved D. Deletions cut 1 base from V and 8 bases from J, with 8 bases between. Germline CDR1 and CDR2: SEHNR and FQNEAQ (reference sequence). The CDR3 length is 13 residues. CDR3 loop: CASSLGPREKLFF. The CDR3 nucleotides are TGTGCCAGCAGCTTAGGACCTCGAGAAAAACTGTTTTTT.

The chain combines TRBV30 with TRBJ1-2; no definite D call. Germline values: CDR1 GTSNPN, CDR2 SVGIG (reference sequence). V lost 8 bases and J 2 bases, leaving 9 bases between the germline ends. The CDR3 consists of 11 residues. CDR3 loop: CAGLLNYGYTF. CDR3 in DNA: TGTGCCGGTCTCCTCAACTATGGCTACACCTTC. The variable domain in full, completed from reference TRBV30 and TRBJ1-2, reads SQTIHQWPATLVQPVGSPLSLECTVEGTSNPNLYWYRQAAGRGLQLLFYSVGIGQISSEVPQNLSASRPQDRQFILSSKKLLLSDSGFYLCAGLLNYGYTFGSGTRLTVV.

This clonotype showed up many times. This sequence joins TRBV7-2 and TRBJ2-7; 7 nucleotides line up with TRBD2. The ends lost 2 bases at V and 3 bases at J; junction bases unmatched: 4. This CDR3 comprises 14 residues. The germline V gene encodes CDR1 SGHTA and CDR2 FQGNSA. The CDR3 DNA sequence: TGTGCCAGCAGCTTATCTGGCGGGAGCTACGAGCAGTACTTC. Amino acids: CASSLSGGSYEQYF.

There are many counts of this clonotype. This chain links TRBV7-8 with TRBJ2-7; 10 bases map to TRBD1. Germline V gene sequence: CDR1 SGHVS, CDR2 FQNEAQ. The V and J ends lost 5 bases and 7 bases, in that order; junction bases with no gene match: 5. This CDR3 has 13 amino acids. The CDR3 is CASSRQGAMEQYF. The DNA of the CDR3 is TGTGCCAGCAGCAGACAGGGGGCGATGGAGCAGTACTTC.

This clonotype has at least ten counts. The chain recombines TRBV4-1 with TRBJ2-3; possibly TRBD1 for D (6 bases). V lost 3 bases and J lost 2, with 9 bases in between. Per germline, CDR1 MGHRA and CDR2 YSYEKL. CDR3 size: 14 residues. The CDR3 loop is CASSHRQATDTQYF. CDR3 coding DNA: TGCGCCAGCAGCCACCGACAGGCCACAGATACGCAGTATTTT.